The rows below give T cell receptor beta chains drawn from one sample of a study of graft-versus-host responses after intestinal transplantation. The antigens these receptors bind are not known. The protocol was immunoSEQ multiplex PCR, while the TCRdb copy is restricted to in-frame clones and leaves out a portion. The sample yields some 38,000 clones, over 90% seen once. The sample consisted of unstimulated CD8+ T cells sorted from spleen or lymph node cells, taken before transplant. These receptors came from a human donor who was the organ donor for an intestinal transplant. Both conserved end residues are part of each CDR3. The order of the fields is J gene, D gene, clone size, V gene, CDR3 DNA, CDR3 protein. D genes are given only for firm matches. Clone size appears in some rows only: once, few, many, or a class for an expanded clone.

TRBJ2-1,.,few,TRBV9,TGTGCCAGCAGCGAGGAGGGGGCGCGGAATGAGCAGTTCTTC,CASSEEGARNEQFF
TRBJ1-4,.,few,TRBV6-5,TGTGCCAGCAGTTGGGGAACTAATGAAAAACTGTTTTTT,CASSWGTNEKLFF
TRBJ2-1,.,.,TRBV5-6,TGTGCCAGCAGCTTGAACAACAATGAGCAGTTCTTC,CASSLNNNEQFF
TRBJ2-7,.,.,TRBV6-1,TGTGCCAGCAGTGCGGGCTCGGGGGTCTACGAGCAGTACTTC,CASSAGSGVYEQYF
TRBJ2-2,TRBD2,once,TRBV11-2,TGTGCCAGCAGCCAGGGACTACGAGACACCGGGGAGCTGTTTTTT,CASSQGLRDTGELFF
TRBJ2-3,.,.,TRBV18,TGTGCCAGCTCACCCCTTTCCAGGGGAAGACCTAGCACAGATACGCAGTATTTT,CASSPLSRGRPSTDTQYF
TRBJ2-5,.,.,TRBV2,TGTGCCAGCAGTGTCTCCCCCTGGGACTACCAAGAGACCCAGTACTTC,CASSVSPWDYQETQYF
TRBJ1-2,.,.,TRBV2,TGTGCCAGCAGTGAGTGGCAGAGTAACTATGGCTACACCTTC,CASSEWQSNYGYTF
TRBJ2-2,.,.,TRBV6-5,TGTGCCAGCAGTTACGGAGCGTTCCCCGGGGAGCTGTTTTTT,CASSYGAFPGELFF
TRBJ2-3,TRBD2,once,TRBV7-3,TGTGCCAGCAGCTTACTAGCGGGAGCTGATACGCAGTATTTT,CASSLLAGADTQYF
TRBJ2-7,.,.,TRBV28,TGTGCCAGCAGTTTAAGGGTGGGGCCTTACGAGCAGTACTTC,CASSLRVGPYEQYF
TRBJ2-5,.,.,TRBV28,TGTGCCGGATCGCCGGACGGAGCGACCCAGTACTTC,CAGSPDGATQYF
TRBJ2-3,TRBD2,.,TRBV4-1,TGCGCCAGCAGCCCCGGACTAGCGGGTTACACAGATACGCAGTATTTT,CASSPGLAGYTDTQYF
TRBJ2-7,.,.,TRBV28,TGTGCCAGCACCCAAACGACCCGGGGGATCTCCTACGAGCAGTACTTC,CASTQTTRGISYEQYF
TRBJ2-7,TRBD1,.,TRBV27,TGTGCCAGCAGCTCGGACAGGGAGGTAGACCTCTACGGGCAGTACTTC,CASSSDREVDLYGQYF
TRBJ2-1,.,.,TRBV5-1,TGCGCCAGCAGCTTCGAACTAGCCATAGATGAGCAGTTCTTC,CASSFELAIDEQFF
TRBJ2-1,.,.,TRBV5-1,TGCGCCAGCAGCTTGGCTGCGGAGACCTACAATGAGCAGTTCTTC,CASSLAAETYNEQFF
TRBJ2-5,.,few,TRBV6-1,TGTGCCATCAGTGAGTCAGTGGGACCTAGCCAAGAGACCCAGTACTTC,CAISESVGPSQETQYF
TRBJ2-1,TRBD2,.,TRBV6-6,TGTGCCAGCAGTTACTGGGAGGGCCGTGGGGATGAGCAGTTCTTC,CASSYWEGRGDEQFF
TRBJ2-3,.,.,TRBV2,TGTGCCAGCAGTGAAGCGCACGGGGGCACAGATACGCAGTATTTT,CASSEAHGGTDTQYF
TRBJ2-1,.,.,TRBV7-6,TGTGCCAGCAGCTTAGCGGCTGAGCAGTTCTTC,CASSLAAEQFF
TRBJ2-7,.,.,TRBV7-9,TGTGCCAGCAGCCCGGACAGAACCTACGAGCAGTACTTC,CASSPDRTYEQYF
TRBJ1-1,.,.,TRBV5-1,TGCGCCAGCAGCTTGGGTCAGGGCGGCACTGAAGCTTTCTTT,CASSLGQGGTEAFF
TRBJ1-1,TRBD1,.,TRBV27,TGTGCCAGCAGTGAGACAGGGTGGAAGACTGAAGCTTTCTTT,CASSETGWKTEAFF
TRBJ2-3,TRBD2,.,TRBV4-1,TGCGCCAGCAGCGGCACGGGACTAGCGGGATTGTCCACAGATACGCAGTATTTT,CASSGTGLAGLSTDTQYF
TRBJ1-1,.,.,TRBV5-4,TGTGCCAGCAGCCCGACGGCGAACACTGAAGCTTTCTTT,CASSPTANTEAFF
TRBJ2-7,TRBD2,.,TRBV6-4,TGTGCCAGCAGTGAGGGACTAGCGGGAGGGCATGACGAGCAGTACTTC,CASSEGLAGGHDEQYF
TRBJ2-7,TRBD2,.,TRBV10-3,TGTGCCATCAGTGTCTTTCTAGCGGGAGACCGGCTCTACGAGCAGTACTTC,CAISVFLAGDRLYEQYF
TRBJ2-2,.,.,TRBV6-4,TGTGCCAGCAGTGACGGAGAGGGGACCGGGGAGCTGTTTTTT,CASSDGEGTGELFF
TRBJ1-5,.,few,TRBV27,TGTGCCAGCAGTTTATTTGGGGGAGGTGGCCAGCCCCAGCATTTT,CASSLFGGGGQPQHF
TRBJ2-1,TRBD1,once,TRBV4-1,TGCGCCAGCAGCCAAGTGACAGGGAACTATGAGCAGTTCTTC,CASSQVTGNYEQFF
TRBJ1-2,.,few,TRBV23-1,TGCGCCGGCCGACAGTCCTATGGCTACACCTTC,CAGRQSYGYTF
TRBJ2-2,.,.,TRBV10-2,TGCGCCAGCAGTGAGTCCGGGGAGCTGTTTTTT,CASSESGELFF
TRBJ1-3,.,few,TRBV9,TGTGCCAGCAGCGTAGGCGGGGGCTCTGGAAACACCATATATTTT,CASSVGGGSGNTIYF
TRBJ2-1,.,.,TRBV5-4,TGTGCCAGCAGCTCCGATAGCACCCGGGGGAGTGAGCAGTTCTTC,CASSSDSTRGSEQFF
TRBJ2-7,.,once,TRBV29-1,TGCAGCGTTGAAAGACTGTACGAGCAGTACTTC,CSVERLYEQYF
TRBJ2-3,.,.,TRBV28,TGTGCCAGCAGTTTATACGGGAGAAGCACAGATACGCAGTATTTT,CASSLYGRSTDTQYF
TRBJ2-7,TRBD2,.,TRBV2,TGTGCCAGCATTAGCGGGAGGGCCTTCTACGAGCAGTACTTC,CASISGRAFYEQYF
TRBJ1-2,.,.,TRBV19,TGTGCCAGTAGTATCCCCGGGGACCTCGGGTTTGGCTACACCTTC,CASSIPGDLGFGYTF
TRBJ2-2,TRBD2,.,TRBV27,TGTGCCAGCAGTTTTCTCGGTCTAGCGGGAGCCGGGGAGCTGTTTTTT,CASSFLGLAGAGELFF
TRBJ1-1,TRBD1,.,TRBV6-1,TGTGCCAGCAGGAAGAAGGGACAGGGGGACACTGAAGCTTTCTTT,CASRKKGQGDTEAFF
TRBJ2-5,.,once,TRBV7-9,TGTGCCAGCAGCCCTGGACATTTCGAGACCCAGTACTTC,CASSPGHFETQYF
TRBJ1-4,TRBD1,.,TRBV9,TGTGCCAGCAACACCGGGACAGATAATGAAAAACTGTTTTTT,CASNTGTDNEKLFF
TRBJ2-3,TRBD2,once,TRBV7-9,TGTGCCAGCAGCTCGGATACTGACTCCAGCGGGGCGACAGATACGCAGTATTTT,CASSSDTDSSGATDTQYF
TRBJ2-1,TRBD2,.,TRBV4-2,TGTGCCAGCAGCCAAGTAGCGGGTGTCTCCTACAATGAGCAGTTCTTC,CASSQVAGVSYNEQFF
TRBJ2-7,TRBD1,.,TRBV27,TGTGCCAGCAGTTACGGGGCAGGGGGTATGTGGGAGCAGTACTTC,CASSYGAGGMWEQYF
TRBJ1-2,.,once,TRBV5-5,TGTGCCAGCAGCTTGGGGGACTCGCCAGGCTACACCTTC,CASSLGDSPGYTF
TRBJ2-7,.,.,TRBV27,TGTGCCAGCAGTACGACGGTGAGCTACGAGCAGTACTTC,CASSTTVSYEQYF
TRBJ1-1,.,once,TRBV28,TGTGCCGCCCGAAGGGACCCACAGGAAGCTTTCTTT,CAARRDPQEAFF